This TCR beta chain came from a study of response to subunit inactivated influenza vaccine. One entry per CDR3 protein results from TCRdb running MiXCR on the RT-PCR reads. In the table there are about 190,000 distinct CDR3 sequences, 14% of which are singletons. This clonotype was obtained from a man aged 50-59 years who received an inactivated influenza vaccine. This specimen was CD8+ T cells sorted from PBMCs, taken approximately 5 days after vaccination.

In DNA form, the CDR3 reads TGCAGCGTACTGGCCTTCCTAGCGGGAGCCTACAATGAGCAGTTCTTC. This encodes CSVLAFLAGAYNEQFF. The J gene is TRBJ2-1, the V gene TRBV29-1, with 10 bases fitting TRBD2. Trimming took 6 bases from V and 2 from J; bases not matched to a gene: 10. This CDR3 comprises 16 residues. Germline lookup yields CDR1 SQVTM and CDR2 ANQGSEA.